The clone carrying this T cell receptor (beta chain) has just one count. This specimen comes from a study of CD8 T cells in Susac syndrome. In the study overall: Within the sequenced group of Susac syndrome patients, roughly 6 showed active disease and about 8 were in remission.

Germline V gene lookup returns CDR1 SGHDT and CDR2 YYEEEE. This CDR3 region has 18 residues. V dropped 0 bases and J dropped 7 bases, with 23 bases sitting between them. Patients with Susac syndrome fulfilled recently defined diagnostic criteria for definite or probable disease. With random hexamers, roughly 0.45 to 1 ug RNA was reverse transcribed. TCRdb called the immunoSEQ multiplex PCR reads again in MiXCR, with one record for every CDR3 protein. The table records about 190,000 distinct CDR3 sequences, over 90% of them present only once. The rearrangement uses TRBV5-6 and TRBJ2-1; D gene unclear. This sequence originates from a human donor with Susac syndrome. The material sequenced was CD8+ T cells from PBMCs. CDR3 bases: TGTGCCAGCAGCTTGGGGACCGATACCTATACCCTAAGGAATGAGCAGTTCTTC. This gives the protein CASSLGTDTYTLRNEQFF.